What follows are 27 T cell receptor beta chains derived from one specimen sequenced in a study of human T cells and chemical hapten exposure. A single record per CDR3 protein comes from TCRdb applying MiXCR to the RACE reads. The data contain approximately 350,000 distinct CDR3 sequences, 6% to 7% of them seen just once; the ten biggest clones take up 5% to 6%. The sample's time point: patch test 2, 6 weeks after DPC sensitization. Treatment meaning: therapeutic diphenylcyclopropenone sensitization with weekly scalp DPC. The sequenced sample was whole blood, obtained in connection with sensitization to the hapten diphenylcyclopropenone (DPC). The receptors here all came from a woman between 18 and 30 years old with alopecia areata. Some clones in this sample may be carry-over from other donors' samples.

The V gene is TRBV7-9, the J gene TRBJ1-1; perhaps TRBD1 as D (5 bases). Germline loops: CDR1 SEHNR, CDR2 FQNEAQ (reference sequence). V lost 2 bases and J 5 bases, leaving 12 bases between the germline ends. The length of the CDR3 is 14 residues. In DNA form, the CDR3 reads TGTGCCAGCAGCTTAAGGGACGAGGAAACTGAAGCTTTCTTT. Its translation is CASSLRDEETEAFF.

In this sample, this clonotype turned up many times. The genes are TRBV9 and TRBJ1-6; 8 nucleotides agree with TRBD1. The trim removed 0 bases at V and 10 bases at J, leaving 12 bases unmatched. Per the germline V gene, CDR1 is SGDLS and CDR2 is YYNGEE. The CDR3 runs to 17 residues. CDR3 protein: CASSVAPDRAGESPLHF. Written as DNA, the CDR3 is TGTGCCAGCAGCGTAGCCCCGGACAGGGCGGGAGAATCACCCCTCCACTTT.

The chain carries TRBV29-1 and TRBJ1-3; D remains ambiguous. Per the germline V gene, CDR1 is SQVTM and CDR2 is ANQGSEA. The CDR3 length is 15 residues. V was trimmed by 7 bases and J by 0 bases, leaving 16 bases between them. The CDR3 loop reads CSAGGHGLSGNTIYF. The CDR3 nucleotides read TGCAGCGCTGGAGGGCACGGACTCTCTGGAAACACCATATATTTT.

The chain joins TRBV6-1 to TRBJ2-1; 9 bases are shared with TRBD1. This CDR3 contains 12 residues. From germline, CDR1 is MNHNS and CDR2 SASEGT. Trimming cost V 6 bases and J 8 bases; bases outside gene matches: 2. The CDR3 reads CASRDRGHEQFF. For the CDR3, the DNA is TGTGCCAGCAGGGACAGGGGCCATGAGCAGTTCTTC.

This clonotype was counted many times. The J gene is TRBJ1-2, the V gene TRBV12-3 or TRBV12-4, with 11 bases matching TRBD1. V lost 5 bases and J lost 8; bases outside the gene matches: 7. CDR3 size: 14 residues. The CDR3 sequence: CASSVGQGARGYTF. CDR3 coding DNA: TGTGCCAGCAGTGTCGGACAGGGGGCGAGGGGCTACACCTTC.

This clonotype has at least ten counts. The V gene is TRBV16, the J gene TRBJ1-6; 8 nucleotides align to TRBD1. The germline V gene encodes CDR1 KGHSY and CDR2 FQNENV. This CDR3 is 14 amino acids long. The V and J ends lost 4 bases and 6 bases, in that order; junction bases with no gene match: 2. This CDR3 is CASSPQGANSPLHF. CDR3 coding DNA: TGTGCCAGCAGCCCCCAGGGGGCTAATTCACCCCTCCACTTT.

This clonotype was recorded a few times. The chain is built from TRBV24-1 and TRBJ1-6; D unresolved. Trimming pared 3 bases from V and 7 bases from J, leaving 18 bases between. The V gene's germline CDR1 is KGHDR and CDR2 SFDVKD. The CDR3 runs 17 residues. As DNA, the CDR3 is TGTGCCACCAGTGATATACCGGGGAAGAGCCCAAATTCACCCCTCCACTTT. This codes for CATSDIPGKSPNSPLHF.

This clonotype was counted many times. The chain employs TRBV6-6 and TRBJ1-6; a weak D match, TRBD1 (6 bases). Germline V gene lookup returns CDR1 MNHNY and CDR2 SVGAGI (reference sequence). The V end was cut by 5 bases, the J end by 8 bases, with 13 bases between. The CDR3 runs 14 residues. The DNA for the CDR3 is TGTGCCAGCAGTCCACAGGGTATTGATTCACCCCTCCACTTT. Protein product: CASSPQGIDSPLHF.

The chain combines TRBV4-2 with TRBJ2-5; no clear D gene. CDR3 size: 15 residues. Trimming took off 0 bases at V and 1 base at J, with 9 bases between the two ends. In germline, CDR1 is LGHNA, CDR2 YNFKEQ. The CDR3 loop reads CASSQDRGSQETQYF. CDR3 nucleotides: TGTGCCAGCAGCCAAGATCGAGGCTCCCAAGAGACCCAGTACTTC.

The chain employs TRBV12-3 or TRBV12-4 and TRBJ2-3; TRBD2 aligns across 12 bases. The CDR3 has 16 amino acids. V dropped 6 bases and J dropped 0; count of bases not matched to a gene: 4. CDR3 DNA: TGTGCCAGCAGACGACTAGCGGGGGTGAGCACAGATACGCAGTATTTT. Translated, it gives CASRRLAGVSTDTQYF.

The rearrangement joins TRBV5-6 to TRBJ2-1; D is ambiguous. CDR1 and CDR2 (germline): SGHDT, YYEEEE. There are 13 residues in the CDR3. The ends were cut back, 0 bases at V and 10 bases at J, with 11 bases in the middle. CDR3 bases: TGTGCCAGCAGCTTGGCGTTTATGGCAGAGCAGTTCTTC. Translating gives CASSLAFMAEQFF.

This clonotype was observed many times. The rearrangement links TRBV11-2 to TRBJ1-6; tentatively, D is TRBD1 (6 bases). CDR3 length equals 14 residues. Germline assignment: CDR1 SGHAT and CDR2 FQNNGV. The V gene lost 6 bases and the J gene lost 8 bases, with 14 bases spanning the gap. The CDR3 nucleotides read TGTGCCAGCAGTTCGGACAGCCGATATTCACCCCTCCACTTT. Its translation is CASSSDSRYSPLHF.

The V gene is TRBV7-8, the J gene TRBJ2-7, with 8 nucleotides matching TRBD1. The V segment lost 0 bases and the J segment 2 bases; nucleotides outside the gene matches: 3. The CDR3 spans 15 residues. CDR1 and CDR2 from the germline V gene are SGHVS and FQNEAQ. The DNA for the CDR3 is TGTGCCAGCAGCTTAGCGGGGGGACAGGCCTACGAGCAGTACTTC. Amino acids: CASSLAGGQAYEQYF.

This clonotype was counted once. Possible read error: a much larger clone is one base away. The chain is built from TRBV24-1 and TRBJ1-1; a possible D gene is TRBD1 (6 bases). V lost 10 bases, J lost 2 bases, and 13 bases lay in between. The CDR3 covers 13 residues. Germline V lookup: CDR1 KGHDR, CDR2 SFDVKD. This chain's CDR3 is CATSGQCNTEAFF. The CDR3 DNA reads TGTGCCACTTCCGGACAGTGTAACACTGAAGCTTTCTTT.

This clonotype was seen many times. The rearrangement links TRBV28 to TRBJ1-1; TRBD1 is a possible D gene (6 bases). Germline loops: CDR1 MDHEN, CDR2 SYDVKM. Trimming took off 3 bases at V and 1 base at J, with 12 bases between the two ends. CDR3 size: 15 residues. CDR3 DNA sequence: TGTGCCAGCAGTTTGCTAGGGACACCGAACACTGAAGCTTTCTTT. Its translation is CASSLLGTPNTEAFF.

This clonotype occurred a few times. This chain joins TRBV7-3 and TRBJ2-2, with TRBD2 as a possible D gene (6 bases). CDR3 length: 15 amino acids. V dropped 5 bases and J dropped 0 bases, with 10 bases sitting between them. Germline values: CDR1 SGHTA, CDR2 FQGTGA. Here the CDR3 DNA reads TGTGCCAGCAGCGCGGGACCGACGAACACCGGGGAGCTGTTTTTT. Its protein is CASSAGPTNTGELFF.

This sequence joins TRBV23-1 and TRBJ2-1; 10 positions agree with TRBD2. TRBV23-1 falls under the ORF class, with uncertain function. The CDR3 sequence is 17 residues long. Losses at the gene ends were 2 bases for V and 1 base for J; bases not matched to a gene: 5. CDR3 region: CASSQTASGGSYNEQFF. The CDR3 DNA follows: TGCGCCAGCAGTCAAACGGCTAGCGGGGGTTCCTACAATGAGCAGTTCTTC.

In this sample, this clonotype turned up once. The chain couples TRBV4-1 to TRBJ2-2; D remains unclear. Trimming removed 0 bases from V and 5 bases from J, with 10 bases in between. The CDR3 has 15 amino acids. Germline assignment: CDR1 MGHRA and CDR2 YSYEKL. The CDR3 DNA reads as TGCGCCAGCAGCCAAGATCCGGGCTGGACCGGGGAGCTGTTTTTT. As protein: CASSQDPGWTGELFF.

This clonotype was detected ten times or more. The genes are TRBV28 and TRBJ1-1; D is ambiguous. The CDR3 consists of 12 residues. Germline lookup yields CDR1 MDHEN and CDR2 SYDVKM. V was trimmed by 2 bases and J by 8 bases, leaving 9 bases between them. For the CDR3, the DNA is TGTGCCAGCAGTTTACGAGAAGGGGAAGCTTTCTTT. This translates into CASSLREGEAFF.

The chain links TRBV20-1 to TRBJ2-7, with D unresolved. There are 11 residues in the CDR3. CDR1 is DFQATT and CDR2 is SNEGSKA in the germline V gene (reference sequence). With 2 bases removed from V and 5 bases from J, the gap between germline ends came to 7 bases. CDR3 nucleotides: TGCAGTGCTAGAAATAGTCACGAGCAGTACTTC. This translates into CSARNSHEQYF.

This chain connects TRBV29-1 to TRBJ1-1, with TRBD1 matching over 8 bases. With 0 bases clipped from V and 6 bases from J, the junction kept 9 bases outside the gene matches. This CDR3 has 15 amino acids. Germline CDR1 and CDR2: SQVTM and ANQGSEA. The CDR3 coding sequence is TGCAGCGTTGAAGATCCCCCTGGACAGGGCCCTGAAGCTTTCTTT. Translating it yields CSVEDPPGQGPEAFF. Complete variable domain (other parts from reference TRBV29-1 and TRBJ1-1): SAVISQKPSRDICQRGTSLTIQCQVDSQVTMMFWYRQQPGQSLTLIATANQGSEATYESGFVIDKFPISRPNLTFSTLTVSNMSPEDSSIYLCSVEDPPGQGPEAFFGQGTRLTVV.

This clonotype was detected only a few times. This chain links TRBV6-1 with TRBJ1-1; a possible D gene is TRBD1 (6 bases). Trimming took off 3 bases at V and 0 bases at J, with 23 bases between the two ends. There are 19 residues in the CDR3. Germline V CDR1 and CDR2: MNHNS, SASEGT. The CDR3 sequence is CASSDPYGAGGPLNTEAFF. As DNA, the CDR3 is TGTGCCAGCAGTGACCCCTATGGCGCGGGGGGGCCCCTGAACACTGAAGCTTTCTTT.

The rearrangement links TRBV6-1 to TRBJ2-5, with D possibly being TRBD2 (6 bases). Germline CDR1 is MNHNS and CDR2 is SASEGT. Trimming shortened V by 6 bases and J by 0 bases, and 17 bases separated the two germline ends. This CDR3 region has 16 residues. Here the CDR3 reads CASSVNSGLYQETQYF. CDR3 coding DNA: TGTGCCAGCAGCGTAAATAGCGGACTGTACCAAGAGACCCAGTACTTC.

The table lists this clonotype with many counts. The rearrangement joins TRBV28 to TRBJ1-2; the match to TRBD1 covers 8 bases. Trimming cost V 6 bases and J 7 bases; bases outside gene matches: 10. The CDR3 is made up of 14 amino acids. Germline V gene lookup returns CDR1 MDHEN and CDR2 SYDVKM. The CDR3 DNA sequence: TGTGCCAGCAGACCGACAGGGGATGCTGCTGGCTACACCTTC. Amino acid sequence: CASRPTGDAAGYTF.

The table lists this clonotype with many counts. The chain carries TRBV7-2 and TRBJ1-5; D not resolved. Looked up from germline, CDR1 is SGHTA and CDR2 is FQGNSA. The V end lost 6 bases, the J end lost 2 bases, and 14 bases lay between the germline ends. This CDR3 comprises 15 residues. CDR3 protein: CASSLHPGRNQPQHF. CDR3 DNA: TGTGCCAGCAGTCTTCACCCGGGCCGCAATCAGCCCCAGCATTTT.

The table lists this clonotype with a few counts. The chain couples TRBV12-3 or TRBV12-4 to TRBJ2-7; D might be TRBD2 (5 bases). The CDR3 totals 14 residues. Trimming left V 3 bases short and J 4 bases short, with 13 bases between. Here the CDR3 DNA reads TGTGCCAGCAGTTTGATGGGAGTCGGATACGAGCAGTACTTC. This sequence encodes CASSLMGVGYEQYF.

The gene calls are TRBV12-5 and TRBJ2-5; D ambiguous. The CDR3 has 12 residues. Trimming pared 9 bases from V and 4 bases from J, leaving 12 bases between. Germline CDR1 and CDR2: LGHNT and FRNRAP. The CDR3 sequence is CASARFGETQYF. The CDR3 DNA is TGTGCTAGCGCCCGATTCGGAGAGACCCAGTACTTC.